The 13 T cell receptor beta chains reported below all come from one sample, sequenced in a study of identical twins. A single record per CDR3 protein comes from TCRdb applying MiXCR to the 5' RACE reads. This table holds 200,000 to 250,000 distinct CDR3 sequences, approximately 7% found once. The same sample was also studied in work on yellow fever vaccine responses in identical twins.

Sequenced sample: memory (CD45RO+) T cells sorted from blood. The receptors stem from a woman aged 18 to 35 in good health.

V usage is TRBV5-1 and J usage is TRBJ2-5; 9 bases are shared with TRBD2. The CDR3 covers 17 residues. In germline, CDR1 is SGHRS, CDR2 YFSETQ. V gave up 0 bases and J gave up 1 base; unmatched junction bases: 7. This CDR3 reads CASSLASSTSGQETQYF. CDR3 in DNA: TGCGCCAGCAGCTTGGCCAGTTCGACTAGCGGCCAAGAGACCCAGTACTTC.

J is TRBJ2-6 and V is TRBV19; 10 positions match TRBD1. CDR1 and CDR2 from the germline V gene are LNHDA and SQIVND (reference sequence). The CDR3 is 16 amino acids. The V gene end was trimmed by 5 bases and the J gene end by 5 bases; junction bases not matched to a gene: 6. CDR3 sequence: CASSSRQGARANVLTF. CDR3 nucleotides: TGTGCCAGTAGTTCTCGACAGGGGGCGAGGGCCAACGTCCTGACTTTC.

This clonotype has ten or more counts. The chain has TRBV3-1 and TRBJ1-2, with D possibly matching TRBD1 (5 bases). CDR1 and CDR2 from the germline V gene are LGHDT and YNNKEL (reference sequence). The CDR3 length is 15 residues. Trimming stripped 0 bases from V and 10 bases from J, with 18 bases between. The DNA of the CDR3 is TGTGCCAGCAGCCAAGATCTAGTGCGGGAGGGGACCTACACCTTC. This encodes CASSQDLVREGTYTF.

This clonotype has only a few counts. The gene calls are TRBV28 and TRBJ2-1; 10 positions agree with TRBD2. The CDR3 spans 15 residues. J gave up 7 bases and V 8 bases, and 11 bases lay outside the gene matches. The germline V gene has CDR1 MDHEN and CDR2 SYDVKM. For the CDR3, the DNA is TGTGCCAGCCAGTTACCTAGCGGGGGTAGGAATGAGCAGTTCTTC. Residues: CASQLPSGGRNEQFF.

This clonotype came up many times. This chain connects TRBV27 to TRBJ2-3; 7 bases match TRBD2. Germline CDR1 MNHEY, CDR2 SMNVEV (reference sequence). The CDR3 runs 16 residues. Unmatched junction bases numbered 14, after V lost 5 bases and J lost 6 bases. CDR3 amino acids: CASSLAPPAGYDTQYF. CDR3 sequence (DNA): TGTGCCAGCAGTCTCGCCCCCCCAGCGGGATACGATACGCAGTATTTT.

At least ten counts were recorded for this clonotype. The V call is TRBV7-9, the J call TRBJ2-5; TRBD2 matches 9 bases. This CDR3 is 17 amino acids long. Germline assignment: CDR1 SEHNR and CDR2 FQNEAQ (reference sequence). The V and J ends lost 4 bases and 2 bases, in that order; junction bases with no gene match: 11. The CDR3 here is CASSYISGTSLQETQYF. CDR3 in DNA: TGTGCCAGCAGCTACATATCCGGGACTAGCCTTCAAGAGACCCAGTACTTC.

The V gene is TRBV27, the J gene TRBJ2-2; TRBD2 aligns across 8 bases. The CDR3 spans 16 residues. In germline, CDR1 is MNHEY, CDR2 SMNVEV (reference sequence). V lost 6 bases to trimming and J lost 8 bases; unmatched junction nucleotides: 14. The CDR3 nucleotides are TGTGCCAGCAGCCCACTCGGACTAGCAGGATCGGGGGAGCTGTTTTTT. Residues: CASSPLGLAGSGELFF.

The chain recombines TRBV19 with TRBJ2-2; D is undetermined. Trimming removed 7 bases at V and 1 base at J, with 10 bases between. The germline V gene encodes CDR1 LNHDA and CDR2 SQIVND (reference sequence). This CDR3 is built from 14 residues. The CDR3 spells CASMGWGNTGELFF. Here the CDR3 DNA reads TGTGCCAGTATGGGGTGGGGGAACACCGGGGAGCTGTTTTTT.

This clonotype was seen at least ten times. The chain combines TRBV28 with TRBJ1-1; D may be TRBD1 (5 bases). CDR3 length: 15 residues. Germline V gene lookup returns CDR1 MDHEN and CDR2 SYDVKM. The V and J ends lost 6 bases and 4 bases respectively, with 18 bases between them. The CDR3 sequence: CASRWGAQGGTEAFF. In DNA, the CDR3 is TGTGCCAGCAGGTGGGGTGCGCAGGGAGGCACTGAAGCTTTCTTT.

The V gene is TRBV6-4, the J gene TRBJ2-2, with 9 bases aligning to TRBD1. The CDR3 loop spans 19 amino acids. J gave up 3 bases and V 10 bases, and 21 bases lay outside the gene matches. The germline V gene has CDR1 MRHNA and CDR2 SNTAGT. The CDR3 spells CAISYGTGWSSSDTGELFF. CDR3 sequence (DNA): TGTGCCATCAGCTACGGGACAGGGTGGTCGAGTTCCGACACCGGGGAGCTGTTTTTT.

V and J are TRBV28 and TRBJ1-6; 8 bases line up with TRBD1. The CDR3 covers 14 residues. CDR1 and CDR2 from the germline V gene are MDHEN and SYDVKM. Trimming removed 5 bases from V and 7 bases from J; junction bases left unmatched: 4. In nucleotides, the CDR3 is TGTGCCAGCAGTGCGGGACAGGAAAATTCACCCCTCCACTTT. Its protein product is CASSAGQENSPLHF.

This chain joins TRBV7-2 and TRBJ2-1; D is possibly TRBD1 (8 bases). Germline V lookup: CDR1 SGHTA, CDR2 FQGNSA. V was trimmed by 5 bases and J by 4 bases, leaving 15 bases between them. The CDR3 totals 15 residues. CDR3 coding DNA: TGTGCCAGCAGCCCGGGGGGACAGGTATACAATGAGCAGTTCTTC. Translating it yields CASSPGGQVYNEQFF. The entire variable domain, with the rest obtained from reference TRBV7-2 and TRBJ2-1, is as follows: GAGVSQSPSNKVTEKGKDVELRCDPISGHTALYWYRQSLGQGLEFLIYFQGNSAPDKSGLPSDRFSAERTGGSVSTLTIQRTQQEDSAVYLCASSPGGQVYNEQFFGPGTRLTVL.

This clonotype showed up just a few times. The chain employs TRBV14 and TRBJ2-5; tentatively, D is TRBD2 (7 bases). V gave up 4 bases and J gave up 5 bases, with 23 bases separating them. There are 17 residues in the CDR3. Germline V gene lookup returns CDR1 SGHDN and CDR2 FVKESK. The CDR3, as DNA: TGTGCCAGCAGCCCGCGTCGGACTAGTGGAGGGGGTGAGACCCAGTACTTC. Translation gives CASSPRRTSGGGETQYF.